Listed below are T cell receptor beta chains from one sample, sequenced in a study of radiotherapy plus CTLA-4 blockade in lung cancer. Data came from immunoSEQ multiplex PCR; TCRdb stores just in-frame clones and leaves some out. The data contain 51,000 or so clones, approximately 76% of them singletons. The specimen comprised peripheral blood, sampled from a patient treated with radiotherapy plus ipilimumab. The receptor source for this set is a human donor with non-small cell lung cancer who had stable disease on radiotherapy plus ipilimumab. Each CDR3 is given with its conserved first and last residue. Fields, in order: J gene, D gene, clone size, V gene, CDR3 protein, CDR3 DNA. A D gene is named only where the DNA matches it firmly. A row's size may be missing; if present it is once, few, many or a size class.

J: TRBJ2-5; D: -; size: -; V: TRBV7-8; CDR3: CASSPGAIQETQYF; DNA: TGTGCCAGCAGCCCCGGAGCTATACAAGAGACCCAGTACTTC
J: TRBJ1-1; D: -; size: -; V: TRBV5-8; CDR3: CASSLFGGGTEAFF; DNA: TGTGCCAGCAGCTTGTTTGGGGGGGGAACTGAAGCTTTCTTT
J: TRBJ1-2; D: TRBD1; size: many; V: TRBV28; CDR3: CASSLTPGTGNGYTF; DNA: TGTGCCAGCAGTCTCACGCCCGGGACAGGGAATGGCTACACCTTC
J: TRBJ2-2; D: -; size: -; V: TRBV18; CDR3: CASSPPGPNAGELFF; DNA: TGTGCCAGCTCACCCCCGGGGCCGAACGCCGGGGAGCTGTTTTTT
J: TRBJ1-6; D: -; size: -; V: TRBV10-2; CDR3: CASSPSSYNSPLHF; DNA: TGCGCCAGCAGTCCCAGCTCCTATAATTCACCCCTCCACTTT
J: TRBJ1-2; D: -; size: -; V: TRBV28; CDR3: CAGVGDYGYTF; DNA: TGTGCCGGGGTAGGGGACTATGGCTACACCTTC
J: TRBJ1-1; D: -; size: -; V: TRBV2; CDR3: CASGSGQVRDTEAFF; DNA: TGTGCCAGCGGGAGTGGTCAGGTACGGGACACTGAAGCTTTCTTT
J: TRBJ1-6; D: -; size: few; V: TRBV11-2; CDR3: CASSLVRASPLHF; DNA: TGTGCCAGCAGCTTGGTAAGGGCTTCACCCCTCCACTTT
J: TRBJ1-2; D: -; size: -; V: TRBV19; CDR3: CASSPRGAGGYTF; DNA: TGTGCCAGTAGCCCCCGGGGGGCGGGTGGCTACACCTTC
J: TRBJ2-3; D: -; size: -; V: TRBV9; CDR3: CASSVGSPSTDTQYF; DNA: TGTGCCAGCAGCGTAGGTAGCCCTAGCACAGATACGCAGTATTTT
J: TRBJ2-5; D: -; size: few; V: TRBV2; CDR3: CASSPFAVHGAKQETQYF; DNA: TGTGCCAGCAGCCCCTTCGCTGTACACGGGGCGAAGCAAGAGACCCAGTACTTC
J: TRBJ2-3; D: -; size: -; V: TRBV6-5; CDR3: CASSYGGAVTDTQYF; DNA: TGTGCCAGCAGTTACGGGGGGGCCGTCACAGATACGCAGTATTTT
J: TRBJ2-7; D: -; size: -; V: TRBV7-7; CDR3: CASSLNSGLVEQYF; DNA: TGTGCCAGCAGCTTAAACTCCGGACTGGTCGAGCAGTACTTC
J: TRBJ2-2; D: -; size: few; V: TRBV9; CDR3: CASSVAEGAGTGELFF; DNA: TGTGCCAGCAGCGTAGCGGAGGGGGCAGGCACCGGGGAGCTGTTTTTT
J: TRBJ2-1; D: TRBD2; size: once; V: TRBV5-1; CDR3: CASSLGRLAGGTYNEQFF; DNA: TGCGCCAGCAGCCTGGGAAGGCTAGCGGGGGGTACCTACAATGAGCAGTTCTTC
J: TRBJ2-7; D: TRBD2; size: -; V: TRBV5-6; CDR3: CASSPGGGTESSYEQYF; DNA: TGTGCCAGCTCCCCTGGGGGGGGTACGGAAAGCTCCTACGAGCAGTACTTC
J: TRBJ2-3; D: TRBD1; size: once; V: TRBV7-9; CDR3: CASSRNRGVRTDTQYF; DNA: TGTGCCAGCAGCCGAAACAGGGGGGTGAGAACAGATACGCAGTATTTT
J: TRBJ1-2; D: -; size: -; V: TRBV4-1; CDR3: CASSQDPWAQRNGYTF; DNA: TGCGCCAGCAGCCAAGATCCGTGGGCGCAACGAAATGGCTACACCTTC
J: TRBJ1-1; D: -; size: -; V: TRBV6-1; CDR3: CASSKGEGKANTEAFF; DNA: TGTGCCAGCAGTAAAGGGGAGGGAAAGGCGAACACTGAAGCTTTCTTT
J: TRBJ2-1; D: -; size: -; V: TRBV6-5; CDR3: CASTRGAGEQFF; DNA: TGTGCCAGCACCCGAGGGGCGGGTGAGCAGTTCTTC
J: TRBJ1-4; D: -; size: -; V: TRBV6-5; CDR3: CASSLTLGQSEKLFF; DNA: TGTGCCAGCAGCCTGACGCTGGGGCAAAGTGAAAAACTGTTTTTT
J: TRBJ1-5; D: -; size: few; V: TRBV28; CDR3: CASSFPPSNQPQHF; DNA: TGTGCCAGCAGTTTCCCGCCGAGCAATCAGCCCCAGCATTTT
J: TRBJ1-3; D: -; size: few; V: TRBV6-1; CDR3: CASKRDRGNTIYF; DNA: TGTGCCAGCAAGAGGGACCGTGGAAACACCATATATTTT
J: TRBJ2-3; D: -; size: -; V: TRBV5-1; CDR3: CASSGDSDTQYF; DNA: TGCGCCAGCAGCGGGGATTCAGATACGCAGTATTTT
J: TRBJ2-3; D: -; size: -; V: TRBV11-2; CDR3: CASSSRRGTQYF; DNA: TGTGCCAGCAGCTCCAGGCGAGGTACGCAGTATTTT
J: TRBJ1-1; D: TRBD1; size: -; V: TRBV10-1; CDR3: CASSDRTGTSDEAFF; DNA: TGCGCCAGCAGTGATCGGACAGGGACAAGCGATGAAGCTTTCTTT
J: TRBJ1-2; D: -; size: -; V: TRBV10-3; CDR3: CAISESGINYGYTF; DNA: TGTGCCATCAGTGAGTCAGGGATTAACTATGGCTACACCTTC
J: TRBJ2-1; D: TRBD1; size: -; V: TRBV6-5; CDR3: CASSISGGDQFF; DNA: TGTGCCAGCAGTATCTCAGGGGGCGATCAGTTCTTC
J: TRBJ1-1; D: -; size: -; V: TRBV28; CDR3: CASISPPGHLGAFF; DNA: TGTGCCAGCATCTCGCCGCCGGGCCACCTCGGAGCTTTCTTT
J: TRBJ1-5; D: -; size: -; V: TRBV2; CDR3: CASSAGPPAVSNQPQHF; DNA: TGTGCCAGCAGTGCCGGGCCACCAGCGGTTAGCAATCAGCCCCAGCATTTT
J: TRBJ2-7; D: -; size: -; V: TRBV10-3; CDR3: CAISAAKGGHEQYF; DNA: TGTGCCATCAGTGCAGCAAAGGGGGGACACGAGCAGTACTTC
J: TRBJ2-3; D: -; size: -; V: TRBV15; CDR3: CATSRDRGLEDTQYF; DNA: TGTGCCACCAGCAGAGATCGGGGGTTGGAAGATACGCAGTATTTT
J: TRBJ2-5; D: -; size: -; V: TRBV14; CDR3: CASSQEALGETQYF; DNA: TGTGCCAGCAGCCAAGAGGCCTTAGGGGAGACCCAGTACTTC
J: TRBJ2-3; D: TRBD1; size: -; V: TRBV20-1; CDR3: CSGQGVDTQYF; DNA: TGCAGTGGGCAGGGGGTTGATACGCAGTATTTT
J: TRBJ2-1; D: -; size: -; V: TRBV19; CDR3: CASSGVSYNEQFF; DNA: TGTGCCAGTAGCGGGGTTTCCTACAATGAGCAGTTCTTC
J: TRBJ1-6; D: -; size: -; V: TRBV11-2; CDR3: CASSLGGQNSPLHF; DNA: TGTGCCAGCAGCTTGGGGGGACAAAATTCACCCCTCCACTTT
J: TRBJ2-7; D: TRBD1; size: -; V: TRBV18; CDR3: CASTPGQNVHEQYF; DNA: TGTGCCAGCACACCGGGACAGAACGTCCACGAGCAGTACTTC
J: TRBJ2-1; D: -; size: -; V: TRBV19; CDR3: CASSIWLQEQFF; DNA: TGTGCCAGTAGTATATGGCTCCAGGAGCAGTTCTTC
J: TRBJ1-1; D: -; size: -; V: TRBV2; CDR3: CASSEETHTEAFF; DNA: TGTGCCAGCAGTGAGGAAACGCACACTGAAGCTTTCTTT
J: TRBJ1-1; D: -; size: -; V: TRBV6-5; CDR3: CASSYSIQNTEAFF; DNA: TGTGCCAGCAGTTACTCGATCCAGAACACTGAAGCTTTCTTT
J: TRBJ2-1; D: -; size: -; V: TRBV7-2; CDR3: CASSLAVRGEAYNEQFF; DNA: TGTGCCAGCAGCTTAGCCGTGAGGGGGGAGGCCTACAATGAGCAGTTCTTC
J: TRBJ1-5; D: TRBD1; size: -; V: TRBV19; CDR3: CASTRRQGSNQPQHF; DNA: TGTGCCAGTACTCGTAGACAGGGGAGCAATCAGCCCCAGCATTTT